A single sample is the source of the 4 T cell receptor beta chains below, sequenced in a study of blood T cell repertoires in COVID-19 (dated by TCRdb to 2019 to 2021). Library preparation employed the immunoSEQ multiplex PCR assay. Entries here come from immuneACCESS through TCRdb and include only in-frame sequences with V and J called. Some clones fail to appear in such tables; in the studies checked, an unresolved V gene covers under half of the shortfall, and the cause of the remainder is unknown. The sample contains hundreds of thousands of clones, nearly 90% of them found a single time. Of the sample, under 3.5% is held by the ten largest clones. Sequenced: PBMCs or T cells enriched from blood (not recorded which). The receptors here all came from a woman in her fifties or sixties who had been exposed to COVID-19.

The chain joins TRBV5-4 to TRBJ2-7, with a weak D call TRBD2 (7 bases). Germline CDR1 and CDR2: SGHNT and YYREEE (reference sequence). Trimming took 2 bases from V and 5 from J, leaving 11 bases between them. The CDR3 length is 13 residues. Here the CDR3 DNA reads TGTGCCAGCAGCTTCGCGGGGGCGAACGAGCAGTACTTC. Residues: CASSFAGANEQYF.

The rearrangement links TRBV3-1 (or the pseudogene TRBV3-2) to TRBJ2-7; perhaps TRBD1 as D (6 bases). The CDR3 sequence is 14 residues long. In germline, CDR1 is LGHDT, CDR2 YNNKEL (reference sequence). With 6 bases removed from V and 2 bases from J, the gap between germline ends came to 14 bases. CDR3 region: CASSQKGGTYEQYF. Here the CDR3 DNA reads TGTGCCAGCAGTCAAAAAGGGGGTACCTACGAGCAGTACTTC.

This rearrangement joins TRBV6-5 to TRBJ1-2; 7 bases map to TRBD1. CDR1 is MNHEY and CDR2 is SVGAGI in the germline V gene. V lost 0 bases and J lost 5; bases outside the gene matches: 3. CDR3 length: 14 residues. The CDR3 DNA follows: TGTGCCAGCAGTTACTCGGACAGGCCTTATGGCTACACCTTC. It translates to CASSYSDRPYGYTF.

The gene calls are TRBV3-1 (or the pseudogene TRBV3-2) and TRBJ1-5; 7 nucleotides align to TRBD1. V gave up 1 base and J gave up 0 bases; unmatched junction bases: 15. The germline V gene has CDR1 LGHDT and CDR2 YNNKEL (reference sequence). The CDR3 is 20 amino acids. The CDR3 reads CASSQAVPRGLSGSNQPQHF. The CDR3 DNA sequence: TGTGCCAGCAGCCAAGCCGTTCCCAGGGGGTTGTCCGGTAGCAATCAGCCCCAGCATTTT.